These T cell receptor beta chains were read from a single sample in a study of glioma-infiltrating T cells. TCRdb re-called the multiplex PCR reads through MiXCR, storing one row per CDR3 protein. The sample has some 160,000 distinct CDR3 sequences; over 40% are singletons. The sequencing sample was made of glioma tissue, nonneoplastic brain tissue, or PBMCs (not recorded which). These receptors came from a human donor with low-grade glioma or glioblastoma, undergoing nonglioma brain surgery, or in good health (not recorded which). The CDR3 runs from the conserved cysteine through the conserved F or W. D genes are given only for firm matches. Part of the rows lack a size; the others show once, few, many or a class for expanded clones.

V gene	J gene	clone size	D gene	CDR3 DNA	CDR3 protein
TRBV6-1	TRBJ1-2	many	-	TGTGCCAGCACGGACTTCAACTATGGCTACACCTTC	CASTDFNYGYTF
TRBV2	TRBJ1-1	-	-	TGTGCCAGCATCACGTACCTGAACACTGAAGCTTTCTTT	CASITYLNTEAFF
TRBV7-8	TRBJ2-7	-	TRBD2	TGTGCCAGCAGTCGTACCGGAGGGACTAGCGCATCCTACGAGCAGTACTTC	CASSRTGGTSASYEQYF
TRBV12-5	TRBJ2-1	-	TRBD2	TGTGCTAGTGGACAGATTACCGGGAGGGGAGGCGGTGAGCAGTTCTTC	CASGQITGRGGGEQFF
TRBV4-2	TRBJ1-1	many	-	TGTGCCAGCAGCCAAGGACAGCGGATGAACACTGAAGCTTTCTTT	CASSQGQRMNTEAFF
TRBV3-1	TRBJ1-2	few	-	TGTGCCAGCAGCCGGGCCGGCGGGGCTAACTATGGCTACACCTTC	CASSRAGGANYGYTF
TRBV11-2	TRBJ2-3	many	-	TGTGCCAGCAGCTTATCCGAGGGTACGCAGTATTTT	CASSLSEGTQYF
TRBV3-1	TRBJ2-1	few	-	TGTGCCAGCAGCCAAGCTCGGATTGAGCAGTTCTTC	CASSQARIEQFF
TRBV4-2	TRBJ2-7	-	-	TGTGCCAGCAGCCAGGGTAGCGAGCGGTACTTC	CASSQGSERYF
TRBV29-1	TRBJ2-5	few	-	TGCAGCCATACTAGCTCGGGGGAGACCCAGTACTTC	CSHTSSGETQYF
TRBV10-3	TRBJ1-5	-	-	TGTGCCATCAGTGAGCGGACAGGCAATCAGCCCCAGCATTTT	CAISERTGNQPQHF
TRBV28	TRBJ2-7	many	-	TGTGCCAGCAGAGCGACTAACTCCTACGAGCAGTACTTC	CASRATNSYEQYF
TRBV20-1	TRBJ2-5	many	-	TGCAGTGCTAGACGCAGATCAGGGGAGGGGCATAGAGAGACCCAGTACTTC	CSARRRSGEGHRETQYF
TRBV29-1	TRBJ2-1	-	TRBD2	TGCAGCGTTGACGGGAGGGCCTACAATGAGCAGTTCTTC	CSVDGRAYNEQFF
TRBV20-1	TRBJ2-1	many	TRBD2	TGCAGTGCTACAACCGGGACTACGAGAAACAATGAGCAGTTCTTC	CSATTGTTRNNEQFF
TRBV5-1	TRBJ2-7	-	TRBD1	TGCGCCAGCAGCTCTGCTACCGGGACAGGGAGAGGCTACGAGCAGTACTTC	CASSSATGTGRGYEQYF